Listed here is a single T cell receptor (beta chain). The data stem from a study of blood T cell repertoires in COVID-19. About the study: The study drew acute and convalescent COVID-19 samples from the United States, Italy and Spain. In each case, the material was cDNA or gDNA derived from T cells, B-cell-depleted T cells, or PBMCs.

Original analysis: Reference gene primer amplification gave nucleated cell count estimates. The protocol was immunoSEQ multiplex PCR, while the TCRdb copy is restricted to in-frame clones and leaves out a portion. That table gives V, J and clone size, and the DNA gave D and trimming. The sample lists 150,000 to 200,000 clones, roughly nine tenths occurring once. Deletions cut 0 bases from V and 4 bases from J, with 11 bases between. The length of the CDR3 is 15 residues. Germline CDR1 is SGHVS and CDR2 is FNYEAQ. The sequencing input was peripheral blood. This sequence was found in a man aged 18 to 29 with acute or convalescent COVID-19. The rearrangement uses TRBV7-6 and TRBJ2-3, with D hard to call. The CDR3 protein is CASSLAPSEADTQYF. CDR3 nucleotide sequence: TGTGCCAGCAGCTTAGCCCCCAGCGAGGCAGATACGCAGTATTTT.